This TCR beta chain came from a study of Ad26.COV2.S vaccination and SARS-CoV-2 variants. The germline V gene has CDR1 SEHNR and CDR2 FQNEAQ (reference sequence). Deletions cut 3 bases from V and 6 bases from J, with 8 bases between. The CDR3 runs to 12 residues. Treatment of the sample: about 20 received Ad26.COV2.S at low or high dose, single or two shots; a few received placebo; per-sample allocation not given. It was on day 63 after the first vaccine or placebo injection that samples were taken. An Ad26 vector carrying the Wuhan-strain SARS-CoV-2 spike served as the vaccine. Method: immunoSEQ multiplex PCR; TCRdb's copy keeps in-frame clones and lacks some. Of over 400,000 clones in the sample, about 90% were seen once.

V gene TRBV7-9 combines with J gene TRBJ1-2; D is uncertain. This clonotype was sampled from a person between 18 and 65 years old who received the Ad26.COV2.S COVID-19 vaccine or a placebo. Sequences were derived from peripheral blood, sampled in a trial of Ad26.COV2.S vaccine versus placebo. The chain's CDR3 is CASSFDTHGYTF. CDR3 sequence (DNA): TGTGCCAGCAGCTTTGACACGCATGGCTACACCTTC.